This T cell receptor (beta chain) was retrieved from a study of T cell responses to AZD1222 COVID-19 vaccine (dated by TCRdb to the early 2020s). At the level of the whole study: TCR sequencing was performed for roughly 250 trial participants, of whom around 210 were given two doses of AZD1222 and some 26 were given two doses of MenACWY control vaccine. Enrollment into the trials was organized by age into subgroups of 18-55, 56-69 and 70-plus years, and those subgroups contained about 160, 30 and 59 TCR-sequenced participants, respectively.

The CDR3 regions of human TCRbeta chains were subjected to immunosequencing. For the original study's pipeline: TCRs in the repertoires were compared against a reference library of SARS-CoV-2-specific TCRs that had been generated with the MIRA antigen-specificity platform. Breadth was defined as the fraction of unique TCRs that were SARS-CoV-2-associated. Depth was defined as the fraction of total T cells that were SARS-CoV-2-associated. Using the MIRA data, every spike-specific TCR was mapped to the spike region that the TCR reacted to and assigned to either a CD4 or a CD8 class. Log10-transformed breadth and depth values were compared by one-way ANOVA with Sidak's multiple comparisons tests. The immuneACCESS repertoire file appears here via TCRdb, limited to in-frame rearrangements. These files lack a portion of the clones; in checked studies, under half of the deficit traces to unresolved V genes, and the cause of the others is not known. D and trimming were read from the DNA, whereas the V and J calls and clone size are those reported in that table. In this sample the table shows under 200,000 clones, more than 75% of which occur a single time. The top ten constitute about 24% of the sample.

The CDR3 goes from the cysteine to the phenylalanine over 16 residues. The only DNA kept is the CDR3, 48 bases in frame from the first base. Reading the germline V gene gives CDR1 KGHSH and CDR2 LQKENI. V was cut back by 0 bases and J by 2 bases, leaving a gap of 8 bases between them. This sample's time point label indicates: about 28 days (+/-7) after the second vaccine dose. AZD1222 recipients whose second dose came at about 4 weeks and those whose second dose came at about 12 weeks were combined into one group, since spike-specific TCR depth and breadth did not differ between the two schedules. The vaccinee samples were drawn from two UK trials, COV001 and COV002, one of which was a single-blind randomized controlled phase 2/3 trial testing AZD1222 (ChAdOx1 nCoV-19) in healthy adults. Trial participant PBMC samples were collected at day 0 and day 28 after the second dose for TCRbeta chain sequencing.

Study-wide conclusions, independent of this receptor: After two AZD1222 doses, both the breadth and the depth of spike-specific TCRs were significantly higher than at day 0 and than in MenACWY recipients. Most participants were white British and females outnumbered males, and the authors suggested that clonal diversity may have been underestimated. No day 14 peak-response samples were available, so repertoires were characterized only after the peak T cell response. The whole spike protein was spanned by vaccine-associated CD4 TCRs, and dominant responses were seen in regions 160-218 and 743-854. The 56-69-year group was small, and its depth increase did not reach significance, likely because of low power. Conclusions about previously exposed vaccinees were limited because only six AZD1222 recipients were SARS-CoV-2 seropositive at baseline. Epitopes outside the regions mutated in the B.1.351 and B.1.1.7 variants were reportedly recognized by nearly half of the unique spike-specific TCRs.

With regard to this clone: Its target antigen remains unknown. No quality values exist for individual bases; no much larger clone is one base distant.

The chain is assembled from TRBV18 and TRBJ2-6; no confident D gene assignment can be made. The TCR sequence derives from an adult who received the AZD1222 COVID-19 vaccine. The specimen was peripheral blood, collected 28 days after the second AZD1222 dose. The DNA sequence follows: TGTGCCAGCTCACCACCTGAGGTAGCTGGGGCCAACGTCCTGACTTTC. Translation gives CASSPPEVAGANVLTF.